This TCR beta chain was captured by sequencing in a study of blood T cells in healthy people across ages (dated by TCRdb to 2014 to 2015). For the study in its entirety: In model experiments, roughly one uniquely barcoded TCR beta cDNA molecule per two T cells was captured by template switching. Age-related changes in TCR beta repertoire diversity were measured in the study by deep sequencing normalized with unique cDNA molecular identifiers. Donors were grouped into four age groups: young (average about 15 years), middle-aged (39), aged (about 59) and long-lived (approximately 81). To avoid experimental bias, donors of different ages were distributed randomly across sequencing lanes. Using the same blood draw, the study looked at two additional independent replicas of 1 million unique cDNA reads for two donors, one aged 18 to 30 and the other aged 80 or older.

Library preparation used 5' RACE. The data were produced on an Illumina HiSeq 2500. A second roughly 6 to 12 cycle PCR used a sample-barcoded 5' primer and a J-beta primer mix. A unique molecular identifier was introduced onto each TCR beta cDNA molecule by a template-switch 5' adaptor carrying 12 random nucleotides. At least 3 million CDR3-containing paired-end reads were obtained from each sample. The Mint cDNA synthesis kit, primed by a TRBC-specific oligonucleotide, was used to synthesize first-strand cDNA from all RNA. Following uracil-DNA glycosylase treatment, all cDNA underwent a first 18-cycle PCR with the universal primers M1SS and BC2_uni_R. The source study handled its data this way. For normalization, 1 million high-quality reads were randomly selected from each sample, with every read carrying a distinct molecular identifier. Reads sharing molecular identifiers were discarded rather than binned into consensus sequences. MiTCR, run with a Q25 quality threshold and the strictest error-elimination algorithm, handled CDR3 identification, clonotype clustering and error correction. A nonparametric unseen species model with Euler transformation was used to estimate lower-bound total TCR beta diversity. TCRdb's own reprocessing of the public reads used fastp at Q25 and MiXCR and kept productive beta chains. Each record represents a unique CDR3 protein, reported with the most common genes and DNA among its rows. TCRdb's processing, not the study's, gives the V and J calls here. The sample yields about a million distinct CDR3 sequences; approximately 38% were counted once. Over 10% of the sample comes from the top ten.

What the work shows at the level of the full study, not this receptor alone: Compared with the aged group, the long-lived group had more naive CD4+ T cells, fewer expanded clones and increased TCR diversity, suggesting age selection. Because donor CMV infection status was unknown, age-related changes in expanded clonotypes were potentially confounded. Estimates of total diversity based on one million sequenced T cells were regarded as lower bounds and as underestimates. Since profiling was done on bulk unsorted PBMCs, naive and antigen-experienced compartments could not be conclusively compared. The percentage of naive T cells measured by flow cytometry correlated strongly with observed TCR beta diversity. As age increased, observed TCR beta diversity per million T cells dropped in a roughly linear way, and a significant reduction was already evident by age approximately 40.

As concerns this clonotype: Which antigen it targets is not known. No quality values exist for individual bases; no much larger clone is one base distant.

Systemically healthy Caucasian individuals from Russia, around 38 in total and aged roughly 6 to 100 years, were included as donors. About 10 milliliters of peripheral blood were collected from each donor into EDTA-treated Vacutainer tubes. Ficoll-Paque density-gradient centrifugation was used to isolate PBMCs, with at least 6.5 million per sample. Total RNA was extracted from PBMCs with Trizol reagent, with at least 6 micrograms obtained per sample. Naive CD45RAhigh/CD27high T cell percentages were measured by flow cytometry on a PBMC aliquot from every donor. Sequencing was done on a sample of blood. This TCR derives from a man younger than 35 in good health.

The CDR3 reads CASSLRSSGGQLGNEQYF. The DNA is as follows: TGTGCCAGCAGCTTACGTTCTAGCGGGGGCCAGTTGGGTAATGAGCAGTACTTC. The rearrangement joined TRBV7-3 to TRBJ2-5; 10 central nucleotides agree with TRBD2. V is cut back by 2 bases and J by 11 bases, with 20 bases in the junction unmatched. Measured from the cysteine to the phenylalanine, the CDR3 is 18 residues long. The sequence is cut down to CDR3 DNA, 54 bases in frame from base 1. CDR1 and CDR2, looked up from the germline V gene, are SGHTA and FQGTGA.